Each of the 7 T cell receptor beta chains below was sequenced from the same sample in a study of blood T cell repertoires in COVID-19. Libraries were prepared by immunoSEQ multiplex PCR; TCRdb keeps only in-frame clonotypes and omits some of them. Among around 270,000 clones listed, more than 70% were seen once. The sample taken for sequencing was peripheral blood. These receptors were collected from a woman in her forties or fifties with acute or convalescent COVID-19.

The V and J genes are TRBV21-1 and TRBJ2-1; TRBD2 reflects the table's D call only, with no check against the DNA. TRBV21-1 is listed as a pseudogene. There are 15 residues in the CDR3. This CDR3 reads CASSLSGRVYNEQFF. The CDR3 bases are TGTGCCAGCAGCCTCAGCGGGAGGGTTTACAATGAGCAGTTCTTC.

V gene TRBV3-1 (or the pseudogene TRBV3-2) combines with J gene TRBJ1-1; perhaps TRBD1 as D (5 bases). Trimming removed 4 bases from V and 4 bases from J, with 10 bases in between. The CDR3 contains 13 residues. The germline gives CDR1 LGHDT, CDR2 YNNKEL (reference sequence). CDR3 DNA: TGTGCCAGCAGCCGACCAGGGTTCACTGAAGCTTTCTTT. Protein product: CASSRPGFTEAFF.

The chain couples TRBV28 to TRBJ1-2, with 9 bases aligning to TRBD1. Germline loops: CDR1 MDHEN, CDR2 SYDVKM. With 5 bases clipped from V and 2 bases from J, the junction kept 6 bases outside the gene matches. The CDR3 is made up of 15 amino acids. CDR3 bases: TGTGCCAGCAGTCCCTGGGGACAGGGAAACTATGGCTACACCTTC. Amino acid sequence: CASSPWGQGNYGYTF.

The V and J genes are TRBV5-4 and TRBJ2-7; D is unclear. CDR3 size: 15 residues. The germline V gene has CDR1 SGHNT and CDR2 YYREEE (reference sequence). V lost 4 bases, J lost 6 bases, and 20 bases lay in between. The CDR3 here is CASSPPGGSDGEQYF. The CDR3 nucleotides are TGTGCCAGCAGCCCACCGGGTGGTTCAGACGGCGAGCAGTACTTC.

This clone was observed once. The chain recombines TRBV11-2 with TRBJ2-1, with TRBD2 matching 8 bases. The CDR3 totals 16 residues. Looked up from germline, CDR1 is SGHAT and CDR2 is FQNNGV. The trim removed 7 bases at V and 0 bases at J, leaving 8 bases unmatched. The CDR3 nucleotides are TGTGCCAGCACCTTGACTAGCGCCGGCTCCTACAATGAGCAGTTCTTC. Translation: CASTLTSAGSYNEQFF.

V usage is TRBV9 and J usage is TRBJ2-7; D call uncertain. Germline V gene data show CDR1 as SGDLS and CDR2 as YYNGEE. The germline V and J ends were trimmed by 0 bases and 3 bases, with 10 bases remaining between them. CDR3 length equals 14 residues. The CDR3 reads CASSVATPYYEQYF. CDR3 nucleotide sequence: TGTGCCAGCAGCGTAGCTACGCCGTACTACGAGCAGTACTTC.

The chain joins TRBV7-8 to TRBJ2-2, with 7 bases matching TRBD2. The CDR3 runs to 18 residues. Germline assignment: CDR1 SGHVS and CDR2 FQNEAQ. V gave up 6 bases and J gave up 6 bases; unmatched junction bases: 19. CDR3 nucleotide sequence: TGTGCCAGCAGTTCCTATCCGGGGGGACTACACTATCCCGGGGAGCTGTTTTTT. Protein: CASSSYPGGLHYPGELFF.